This T cell receptor (beta chain) was captured by sequencing in a study of blood T cell repertoires in COVID-19. The table came from immunoSEQ multiplex PCR; TCRdb's copy has only in-frame clones and leaves some out. The table includes tens of thousands of clones, 75% to 90% detected once. Trimming shortened V by 2 bases and J by 3 bases, and 12 bases separated the two germline ends. This CDR3 is 15 amino acids long. Germline CDR1 MNHEY, CDR2 SVGAGI. J is TRBJ2-3 and V is TRBV6-5, with a weak D call TRBD2 (6 bases). Sequencing was done on a sample of peripheral blood. The source is a man aged 60-69 years with active or convalescent COVID-19. The CDR3 loop reads CASSYGHGGTDTQYF. The CDR3 DNA sequence: TGTGCCAGCAGTTACGGACACGGGGGTACAGATACGCAGTATTTT.